One and the same sample provided the 18 T cell receptor beta chains below, sequenced in a study of human T cells and chemical hapten exposure. TCRdb ran MiXCR on the RACE reads and lists one entry per CDR3 protein. The repertoire consists of more than 80,000 distinct CDR3 sequences, with about 12% occurring once and the leading ten covering over 1.5%. Described time point: pre-sensitization, week 0. Treatment noted: therapeutic diphenylcyclopropenone sensitization with weekly scalp DPC. The sample here was whole blood, taken in connection with sensitization to the hapten diphenylcyclopropenone (DPC). The receptors here all came from a woman in her fifties or sixties with alopecia areata. Some clones in this sample may be carry-over from other donors' samples.

The chain uses TRBV5-1 and TRBJ2-2, with 10 nucleotides matching TRBD2. Germline V gives CDR1 SGHRS, CDR2 YFSETQ. V shed 1 base and J 6 bases; nucleotides not matched to a gene: 3. The CDR3 has 15 amino acids. The CDR3 bases are TGCGCCAGCAGCTTGTCGCTAGCGGGGGCCGGGGAGCTGTTTTTT. Encoded protein: CASSLSLAGAGELFF. The full variable domain, rest sourced from reference TRBV5-1 and TRBJ2-2, is KAGVTQTPRYLIKTRGQQVTLSCSPISGHRSVSWYQQTPGQGLQFLFEYFSETQRNKGNFPGRFSGRQFSNSRSEMNVSTLELGDSALYLCASSLSLAGAGELFFGEGSRLTVL.

This clonotype turned up a few times. CDR3 coding DNA: TGTGCCAGCAGCCACCCGGACACCGCCGCAAACATTCAGTACTTC. This gives the protein CASSHPDTAANIQYF. The V gene is TRBV7-2, the J gene TRBJ2-4, with D perhaps matching TRBD1 (5 bases). V lost 5 bases and J lost 6, with 17 bases in between. Germline V gives CDR1 SGHTA, CDR2 FQGNSA. This CDR3 region has 15 residues.

This clonotype was counted at least ten times. V usage is TRBV18 and J usage is TRBJ2-7, with 7 bases lining up with TRBD1. The CDR3 has 15 amino acids. The V and J ends lost 1 base and 10 bases, in that order; junction bases with no gene match: 13. Germline loops: CDR1 KGHSH, CDR2 LQKENI. CDR3 region: CASSPRPGTVEPQYF. The DNA of the CDR3 is TGTGCCAGCTCACCACGTCCCGGGACAGTTGAGCCTCAGTACTTC. The variable domain in full, with the rest retrieved from reference TRBV18 and TRBJ2-7, is NAGVMQNPRHLVRRRGQEARLRCSPMKGHSHVYWYRQLPEEGLKFMVYLQKENIIDESGMPKERFSAEFPKEGPSILRIQQVVRGDSAAYFCASSPRPGTVEPQYFGPGTRLTVT.

CDR3 DNA sequence: TGCGCCAGCAGCCAAGTCCGGACTCAACATCTAAACACTGAAGCTTTCTTT. This encodes CASSQVRTQHLNTEAFF. The rearrangement joins TRBV4-1 to TRBJ1-1; the D is unclear. The CDR3 runs to 17 residues. The V gene lost 1 base and the J gene lost 2 bases, with 17 bases spanning the gap. Germline loops: CDR1 MGHRA, CDR2 YSYEKL.

This clonotype was observed a few times. The chain couples TRBV2 to TRBJ2-3; D is undetermined. Between the trimmed V and J ends, which lost 8 bases and 0 bases, there was a span of 9 bases. Germline V gives CDR1 SNHLY, CDR2 FYNNEI. The CDR3 runs 13 residues. The CDR3 protein is CASAATSTDTQYF. The CDR3 DNA reads as TGTGCCAGCGCGGCAACTAGCACAGATACGCAGTATTTT.

The chain has TRBV5-5 and TRBJ1-4, with D unresolved. The CDR3 consists of 17 residues. Trimming left V 0 bases short and J 0 bases short, with 12 bases between. Germline V gene data show CDR1 as SGHKS and CDR2 as YYEKEE (reference sequence). The CDR3 protein is CASSLDPDRATNEKLFF. The CDR3 DNA reads as TGTGCCAGCAGCTTGGACCCCGACCGCGCAACTAATGAAAAACTGTTTTTT.

The CDR3 bases are TGTGCCAGCAGTCCTAGGTCCGGGGAGCTGTTTTTT. Translation: CASSPRSGELFF. The V call is TRBV6-2 or TRBV6-3, the J call TRBJ2-2; D remains ambiguous. CDR3 length equals 12 residues. Germline V gene data show CDR1 as MNHEY and CDR2 as SVGEGT. The V end was cut by 5 bases, the J end by 6 bases, with 7 bases between.

This clonotype was counted at least ten times. V and J are TRBV6-5 and TRBJ1-1; D ambiguous. This CDR3 is 16 amino acids long. Trimming left V 5 bases short and J 3 bases short, with 19 bases between. CDR1 and CDR2 (germline): MNHEY, SVGAGI. The CDR3 bases are TGTGCCAGCAGTGAGCCCTCTCGGTCTCGGGACACTGAAGCTTTCTTT. It codes for CASSEPSRSRDTEAFF.

Ten or more counts support this clonotype. CDR3 bases: TGCAGCGTTGGTCAAGGGACTGGGGCCAACGTCCTGACTTTC. Amino acids: CSVGQGTGANVLTF. The rearrangement joins TRBV29-1 to TRBJ2-6; D call uncertain. The CDR3 is 14 amino acids. The germline gives CDR1 SQVTM, CDR2 ANQGSEA. Trimming cost V 4 bases and J 2 bases, with 9 bases left between them. The full variable domain, rest sourced from reference TRBV29-1 and TRBJ2-6, is SAVISQKPSRDICQRGTSLTIQCQVDSQVTMMFWYRQQPGQSLTLIATANQGSEATYESGFVIDKFPISRPNLTFSTLTVSNMSPEDSSIYLCSVGQGTGANVLTFGAGSRLTVL.

This clonotype has just one count. The rearrangement joins TRBV5-1 to TRBJ2-6, with TRBD2 as a possible D gene (7 bases). The germline CDR1 and CDR2 sequences are SGHRS and YFSETQ. Trimming shortened V by 4 bases and J by 0 bases, and 11 bases separated the two germline ends. The CDR3 is 16 amino acids. The CDR3 region has the DNA TGCGCCAGCAGCCGGGGGGCAGCCTCTGGGGCCAACGTCCTGACTTTC. This gives the protein CASSRGAASGANVLTF.

Only a few counts were recorded for this clonotype. The chain joins TRBV25-1 to TRBJ1-1; TRBD1 is a possible D gene (5 bases). The germline gives CDR1 MGHDK, CDR2 SYGVNS. The CDR3 is 13 residues long. V lost 4 bases and J lost 5, with 11 bases in between. The CDR3 loop reads CASSVKGRTEAFF. The CDR3 nucleotides read TGTGCCAGCAGTGTGAAGGGGAGGACTGAAGCTTTCTTT.

V gene TRBV7-9 combines with J gene TRBJ1-1; D is perhaps TRBD1 (5 bases). CDR3 length: 13 amino acids. The ends were cut back, 10 bases at V and 11 bases at J, with 23 bases in the middle. CDR1 and CDR2 (germline): SEHNR, FQNEAQ (reference sequence). Here the CDR3 reads CATSNIGGGTAFF. The CDR3 region has the DNA TGTGCCACTAGTAACATAGGCGGAGGGACTGCTTTCTTT. Full variable domain (outside the CDR3, taken from reference TRBV7-9 and TRBJ1-1): DTGVSQNPRHKITKRGQNVTFRCDPISEHNRLYWYRQTLGQGPEFLTYFQNEAQLEKSRLLSDRFSAERPKGSFSTLEIQRTEQGDSAMYLCATSNIGGGTAFFGQGTRLTVV.

In its sample, this clonotype was seen a few times. This sequence joins TRBV29-1 and TRBJ1-1; D might be TRBD1 (5 bases). Germline-derived CDR1 and CDR2 are SQVTM and ANQGSEA. The V end lost 7 bases, the J end lost 8 bases, and 11 bases lay between the germline ends. The CDR3 runs 10 residues. The chain's CDR3 is CSAGTGEAFF. In nucleotides, the CDR3 is TGCAGCGCAGGGACGGGCGAAGCTTTCTTT.

This clonotype was counted once. Here the CDR3 reads CSAIQGGSNSPLHF. The CDR3 region has the DNA TGCAGTGCTATACAAGGCGGCAGTAATTCACCCCTCCACTTT. V is TRBV20-1 and J is TRBJ1-6; unclear D gene. The length of the CDR3 is 14 residues. V shed 4 bases and J shed 6 bases, with 13 bases lying between them. In germline, CDR1 is DFQATT, CDR2 SNEGSKA (reference sequence).

This clonotype has just a few counts. The chain couples TRBV20-1 to TRBJ2-7; 9 nucleotides line up with TRBD2. CDR1 DFQATT and CDR2 SNEGSKA come from the germline V gene (reference sequence). This CDR3 has 13 residues. V trimming: 4 bases; J trimming: 6 bases; junction bases outside the gene matches: 7. The CDR3 region has the DNA TGCAGTGCTACGCCTAGCGGGGATAGCGAGCAGTACTTC. It is translated as CSATPSGDSEQYF.

This clonotype was seen only a few times. The chain combines TRBV3-1 with TRBJ1-1; unclear D gene. The CDR3 spans 13 residues. Trimming left V 4 bases short and J 1 base short, with 7 bases between. Per germline, CDR1 LGHDT and CDR2 YNNKEL (reference sequence). This CDR3 reads CASSRRRNTEAFF. CDR3 nucleotides: TGTGCCAGCAGCCGGCGGCGGAACACTGAAGCTTTCTTT.

Only a few counts were recorded for this clonotype. V is TRBV6-2 or TRBV6-3 and J is TRBJ1-4; possible D gene TRBD1, 6 bases. Trimming left V 6 bases short and J 6 bases short, with 23 bases between. The germline V gene encodes CDR1 MNHEY and CDR2 SVGEGT. The CDR3 sequence is 17 residues long. The CDR3 region has the DNA TGTGCCAGCAGACCCCACCTCACAGGGAAGGAGGATGAAAAACTGTTTTTT. Translation: CASRPHLTGKEDEKLFF.

V is TRBV11-2 and J is TRBJ1-4; possible D gene TRBD1, 5 bases. The CDR3 has 15 residues. Germline CDR1 reads SGHAT; CDR2 reads FQNNGV. V was trimmed by 4 bases and J by 10 bases, leaving 19 bases between them. CDR3 coding DNA: TGTGCCAGCAGCTCTGAGGGACTCCCGGGGGGAAAACTGTTTTTT. Translation: CASSSEGLPGGKLFF.